The sequence of this T cell receptor (beta chain) was determined in a study of breast tumors, draining lymph nodes, adjacent tissues. Study-wide points: Compared with lymph nodes, tumors were less diverse; compared with nontumor tissue, more.

TCRdb redid the calling of the multiplex PCR reads with MiXCR, one entry per CDR3 protein. Among about 120,000 distinct CDR3 sequences listed, just under 20% were seen once. The table lists this clonotype with many counts. Antigen: not known. The lymph nodes were axillary draining lymph nodes from breast cancer patients. V gave up 3 bases and J gave up 1 base, with 17 bases separating them. The CDR3 runs to 16 residues. Germline V lookup: CDR1 DFQATT, CDR2 SNEGSKA (reference sequence). This rearrangement joins TRBV20-1 to TRBJ2-3, with no clear D. This TCR was sampled from a female donor with breast cancer. Some clones in this sample may be carry-over from other donors' samples. Sequenced sample: axillary lymph node tissue. In nucleotides, the CDR3 is TGCAGTGCTAGGCCCCACTTCAATTCCGGCACAGATACGCAGTATTTT. It codes for CSARPHFNSGTDTQYF.